Below are 27 T cell receptor beta chains sequenced from a single sample in a study of OX40 agonist ivuxolimab in advanced cancers. Sequencing used immunoSEQ multiplex PCR; TCRdb keeps in-frame clones, though not all of them. Altogether some 78,000 clones are present, more than 70% being singletons, with the ten largest covering around 0.45%. This material consisted of CD4+ or CD8+ T cells sorted from blood, taken in a trial of the OX40 agonist ivuxolimab. All receptors come from an adult with an advanced solid tumor such as melanoma, head and neck, liver or kidney cancer.

The chain couples TRBV5-1 to TRBJ2-3; TRBD2 is a possible D gene (5 bases). The germline V and J ends were trimmed by 4 bases and 1 base, with 16 bases remaining between them. This CDR3 is 16 amino acids long. Germline V CDR1 and CDR2: SGHRS, YFSETQ. The CDR3 reads CASSTEGYSGTDTQYF. The CDR3 DNA is TGCGCCAGCAGCACCGAGGGTTATTCGGGCACAGATACGCAGTATTTT.

The chain combines TRBV10-3 with TRBJ2-5; no definite D call. V lost 0 bases and J 7 bases, leaving 12 bases between the germline ends. The germline CDR1 and CDR2 sequences are ENHRY and SYGVKD. This CDR3 comprises 14 residues. The CDR3, as DNA: TGTGCCATCAGTGAGTCGTCGGCTCCGGGGACCCAGTACTTC. Translating gives CAISESSAPGTQYF.

The V and J genes are TRBV6-5 and TRBJ1-5; no clear D gene. The V end was cut by 0 bases, the J end by 3 bases, with 12 bases between. From germline, CDR1 is MNHEY and CDR2 SVGAGI. The CDR3 loop spans 16 amino acids. CDR3 protein: CASSYSGVDNNQPQHF. DNA of the CDR3: TGTGCCAGCAGTTACTCTGGGGTCGACAACAATCAGCCCCAGCATTTT.

The chain couples TRBV5-6 to TRBJ1-5, with TRBD1 matching over 8 bases. Germline-derived CDR1 and CDR2 are SGHDT and YYEEEE. CDR3 length equals 16 residues. V shed 4 bases, J shed 0 bases, and the junction held 6 bases outside the gene matches. As DNA, the CDR3 is TGTGCCAGCAGCCAGGGGACAGGAGATAGCAATCAGCCCCAGCATTTT. Protein product: CASSQGTGDSNQPQHF.

The chain is built from TRBV4-1 and TRBJ1-1; D ambiguous. The germline V gene has CDR1 MGHRA and CDR2 YSYEKL. The CDR3 totals 15 residues. V lost 0 bases, J lost 6 bases, and 14 bases lay in between. This CDR3 reads CASSQDLGHNPEAFF. The CDR3 DNA is TGCGCCAGCAGCCAAGATCTCGGGCATAATCCTGAAGCTTTCTTT.

The V call is TRBV5-1, the J call TRBJ2-7; D remains ambiguous. Looked up from germline, CDR1 is SGHRS and CDR2 is YFSETQ. Deletions cut 4 bases from V and 6 bases from J, with 8 bases between. CDR3 length: 11 amino acids. The DNA for the CDR3 is TGCGCCAGCAGCGCCTGGGGCGAGCAGTACTTC. Protein product: CASSAWGEQYF.

Judged by abundance, this clone is medium-sized (0.01 to 0.1%). The chain joins TRBV4-3 to TRBJ1-2, with D possibly TRBD1 on 6 matching bases. Germline lookup yields CDR1 LGHNA and CDR2 YSLEER. The CDR3 length is 14 residues. Trimming took off 3 bases at V and 6 bases at J, with 14 bases between the two ends. CDR3 residues: CASSQTAGENGYTF. The CDR3 DNA is TGCGCCAGCAGCCAGACGGCAGGGGAGAATGGCTACACCTTC.

The J gene is TRBJ2-5, the V gene TRBV5-1, with TRBD1 matching over 7 bases. CDR1 SGHRS and CDR2 YFSETQ come from the germline V gene. The CDR3 is 15 amino acids. V was clipped by 5 bases and J by 4 bases; unmatched bases: 11. CDR3 DNA: TGCGCCAGCAGACCCGGAACAGGGGAGATAGAGACCCAGTACTTC. The encoded protein is CASRPGTGEIETQYF.

The chain uses TRBV5-7 and TRBJ2-7; possibly TRBD1 for D (5 bases). TRBV5-7 is assigned to the ORF class and has an uncertain function. The CDR3 is made up of 11 amino acids. The V and J ends lost 0 bases and 9 bases respectively, with 7 bases between them. The CDR3 nucleotides are TGTGCCAGCAGCTTGGGTGGGGCGCAGTACTTC. This encodes CASSLGGAQYF.

This rearrangement joins TRBV6-5 to TRBJ2-7; D not certain. The CDR3 sequence is 15 residues long. The V end was cut by 2 bases, the J end by 0 bases, with 11 bases between. The germline CDR1 and CDR2 sequences are MNHEY and SVGAGI. For the CDR3, the DNA is TGTGCCAGCAGTTACACAAAAACGGGCTCCTACGAGCAGTACTTC. This translates into CASSYTKTGSYEQYF.

The V and J genes are TRBV11-2 and TRBJ2-4; tentatively, D is TRBD2 (6 bases). Trimming left V 0 bases short and J 9 bases short, with 18 bases between. The germline CDR1 and CDR2 sequences are SGHAT and FQNNGV. The CDR3 totals 16 residues. CDR3 region: CASSLEGKGEGGIQYF. The CDR3 DNA follows: TGTGCCAGCAGCTTAGAGGGAAAGGGAGAGGGAGGCATTCAGTACTTC.

The chain recombines TRBV4-1 with TRBJ2-3; 13 bases are a match to TRBD2. V lost 4 bases and J lost 3; bases outside the gene matches: 4. In germline, CDR1 is MGHRA, CDR2 YSYEKL. This CDR3 is built from 16 residues. The CDR3 DNA follows: TGCGCCAGCAGCCCACTAGCGGGGGGGAGTACAGATACGCAGTATTTT. This encodes CASSPLAGGSTDTQYF.

The V call is TRBV5-1, the J call TRBJ1-4; D possibly corresponds to TRBD1 (6 bases). Germline V gene sequence: CDR1 SGHRS, CDR2 YFSETQ. Trimming removed 0 bases from V and 0 bases from J, with 15 bases in between. This CDR3 spans 18 amino acids. Here the CDR3 reads CASSLEGRGNPTNEKLFF. The CDR3 coding sequence is TGCGCCAGCAGCTTGGAGGGTAGGGGGAACCCAACTAATGAAAAACTGTTTTTT.

V and J are TRBV5-4 and TRBJ1-2; weak D call: TRBD1 (6 bases). The CDR3 is 15 residues long. Germline V gene lookup returns CDR1 SGHNT and CDR2 YYREEE (reference sequence). The V end was cut by 4 bases, the J end by 5 bases, with 18 bases between. The CDR3 nucleotides are TGTGCCAGCAGCCCCCCGTGGGGGCGGGGATATGGCTACACCTTC. It translates to CASSPPWGRGYGYTF.

This rearrangement joins TRBV5-5 to TRBJ1-1; no clear D. CDR3 length: 14 residues. The germline CDR1 and CDR2 sequences are SGHKS and YYEKEE (reference sequence). The ends were cut back, 0 bases at V and 1 base at J, with 7 bases in the middle. CDR3 sequence: CASSLGLGNTEAFF. In DNA form, the CDR3 reads TGTGCCAGCAGCTTGGGTTTGGGGAACACTGAAGCTTTCTTT.

The gene calls are TRBV7-2 and TRBJ2-7; D unclear. The CDR3 is made up of 13 amino acids. Trimming stripped 0 bases from V and 6 bases from J, with 9 bases between. Germline-derived CDR1 and CDR2 are SGHTA and FQGNSA. CDR3 nucleotides: TGTGCCAGCAGCTTAGCCCAAGCTGGCGAGCAGTACTTC. Protein: CASSLAQAGEQYF.

The CDR3 loop is CASTLFQKVNTEAFF. Here the CDR3 DNA reads TGTGCCAGCACCCTTTTCCAGAAGGTGAACACTGAAGCTTTCTTT. The V call is TRBV28, the J call TRBJ1-1; D ambiguous. The V end was cut by 7 bases, the J end by 0 bases, with 15 bases between. The CDR3 runs to 15 residues. Germline assignment: CDR1 MDHEN and CDR2 SYDVKM.

V and J are TRBV7-7 and TRBJ2-5, with 8 bases identical to TRBD1. The J segment lost 5 bases and the V segment lost 3 bases, leaving 5 bases of the junction unmatched. Germline CDR1 SSHAT, CDR2 FNYEAQ (reference sequence). The CDR3 extends over 14 amino acids. The CDR3 protein is CASSLTGVGETQYF. In DNA, the CDR3 is TGTGCCAGCAGCTTGACAGGGGTAGGGGAGACCCAGTACTTC.

The CDR3 region has the DNA TGCGCCAGCAGCCCAGGACACGAAGGCTACACCTTC. It specifies CASSPGHEGYTF. J is TRBJ1-2 and V is TRBV5-1; D may be TRBD1 (5 bases). CDR1 and CDR2 (germline): SGHRS, YFSETQ. This CDR3 has 12 residues. Trimming removed 4 bases at V and 8 bases at J, with 12 bases between.

This rearrangement joins TRBV18 to TRBJ2-1; D uncertain. There are 16 residues in the CDR3. The V end was cut by 3 bases, the J end by 5 bases, with 17 bases between. From germline, CDR1 is KGHSH and CDR2 LQKENI. CDR3 DNA sequence: TGTGCCAGCTCACCGGAAATACAAAAGGGCAACAATGAGCAGTTCTTC. This encodes CASSPEIQKGNNEQFF. Filled out from reference TRBV18 and TRBJ2-1, the complete variable domain reads NAGVMQNPRHLVRRRGQEARLRCSPMKGHSHVYWYRQLPEEGLKFMVYLQKENIIDESGMPKERFSAEFPKEGPSILRIQQVVRGDSAAYFCASSPEIQKGNNEQFFGPGTRLTVL.

This sequence joins TRBV4-1 and TRBJ1-1; D gene uncertain. Trimming pared 1 base from V and 9 bases from J, leaving 18 bases between. The CDR3 has 15 residues. Germline CDR1 is MGHRA and CDR2 is YSYEKL. The CDR3 DNA sequence: TGCGCCAGCAGCCAAGTGGGCCAGCCATCTGGGAAAGCTTTCTTT. Protein: CASSQVGQPSGKAFF.

The rearrangement uses TRBV2 and TRBJ2-1; maybe TRBD1 (6 bases). This CDR3 spans 15 amino acids. The ends were cut back, 2 bases at V and 7 bases at J, with 15 bases in the middle. Per the germline V gene, CDR1 is SNHLY and CDR2 is FYNNEI. The CDR3 loop is CASSEPGQRRNEQFF. CDR3 nucleotide sequence: TGTGCCAGCAGTGAACCAGGACAGAGGAGGAATGAGCAGTTCTTC.

This rearrangement joins TRBV10-1 to TRBJ2-5; D perhaps matches TRBD2 (5 bases). This CDR3 region has 13 residues. Trimming shortened V by 2 bases and J by 1 base, and 5 bases separated the two germline ends. Looked up from germline, CDR1 is WNHNN and CDR2 is SYGVQD (reference sequence). The CDR3 DNA is TGCGCCAGCAGTGAGACTAGCCAAGAGACCCAGTACTTC. This translates into CASSETSQETQYF.

This clone was counted a single time. The chain recombines TRBV5-4 with TRBJ2-1; possible D gene TRBD2, 6 bases. The length of the CDR3 is 14 residues. Trimming stripped 2 bases from V and 8 bases from J, with 14 bases between. CDR1 and CDR2 (germline): SGHNT, YYREEE (reference sequence). DNA of the CDR3: TGTGCCAGCAGCTTAATGTTGGGACTGGATGAGCAGTTCTTC. Translation gives CASSLMLGLDEQFF.

The V and J genes are TRBV5-1 and TRBJ2-7; D unclear. CDR1 is SGHRS, CDR2 YFSETQ, per germline. The CDR3 totals 13 residues. V shed 0 bases and J shed 5 bases, with 9 bases lying between them. CDR3 sequence (DNA): TGCGCCAGCAGCTTGGAGGTATACGACGAGCAGTACTTC. Residues: CASSLEVYDEQYF.

The chain is built from TRBV7-2 and TRBJ2-1, with 8 bases that match TRBD2. Germline CDR1 SGHTA, CDR2 FQGNSA. V lost 2 bases and J lost 10; bases outside the gene matches: 7. CDR3 length: 14 amino acids. In DNA, the CDR3 is TGTGCCAGCAGCTTACGGCGGGGGGCCTTAGAGCAGTTCTTC. Translating gives CASSLRRGALEQFF.

This clone was picked up one time. The rearrangement joins TRBV20-1 to TRBJ1-3; D is ambiguous. Per germline, CDR1 DFQATT and CDR2 SNEGSKA (reference sequence). The CDR3 runs 11 residues. V was clipped by 6 bases and J by 2 bases, with 5 bases between them. In nucleotides, the CDR3 is TGCAGTGCCATGACTGGAAACACCATATATTTT. It is translated as CSAMTGNTIYF.